This TCR beta chain was identified in a study of PD-L1 blockade in urothelial cancer. Study-level information: Males with bladder-origin urothelial cancer made up twenty-five of 29 patients. Analysis of blood occurred 3 weeks (second dose) and 6 weeks after treatment start. Study-wide results and limits: At the 3-week point, tumor-associated blood clones expanded more in durable-benefit patients.

The assay was immunoSEQ multiplex PCR, and TCRdb's table has in-frame clones only and misses some. Among roughly 30,000 clones listed, around 89% were seen once. As for time point: peripheral blood 6 weeks after treatment start. Metastatic or locally advanced urothelial carcinoma was present in the patients. Unmatched junction bases numbered 5, after V lost 3 bases and J lost 4 bases. The CDR3 runs 17 residues. Germline V gene data show CDR1 as WNHNN and CDR2 as SYGVQD (reference sequence). On this clone itself: Its antigen remains unknown.

The source was PBMCs, collected around atezolizumab (anti-PD-L1) treatment. The chain joins TRBV10-1 to TRBJ2-2; TRBD2 aligns across 13 bases. This TCR was recovered from an elderly man with urothelial cancer. The chain's CDR3 is CASSDSGLAGLTGELFF. Written as DNA, the CDR3 is TGCGCCAGCAGTGATTCGGGACTAGCGGGACTCACCGGGGAGCTGTTTTTT.